The 20 T cell receptor beta chains given below trace back to one sample, sequenced in a study of T cell responses to AZD1222 COVID-19 vaccine. The assay was immunoSEQ multiplex PCR, and TCRdb's table has in-frame clones only and misses some. The data show 120,000 or so clones, 84% seen once. The starting material was peripheral blood, obtained 28 days after the second AZD1222 dose. Source of these receptors: an adult who received the AZD1222 COVID-19 vaccine.

On this clone: Different DNA sequences within this sample yield the same CDR3. This rearrangement joins TRBV14 to TRBJ2-3; D unclear. The CDR3 runs to 13 residues. Germline V gene data show CDR1 as SGHDN and CDR2 as FVKESK. The ends were cut back, 3 bases at V and 2 bases at J, with 6 bases in the middle. The DNA of the CDR3 is TGTGCCAGCAGCCAGGGTTTCACAGATACGCAGTATTTT. This gives the protein CASSQGFTDTQYF.

The rearrangement uses TRBV18 and TRBJ1-5; 10 nucleotides align to TRBD1. Germline trimming cut 4 bases from V and 8 bases from J; bases unmatched to any gene: 5. The CDR3 loop spans 14 amino acids. Germline V CDR1 and CDR2: KGHSH, LQKENI. The DNA for the CDR3 is TGTGCCAGCTCACTTGGGACAGGGGCTGAGCCCCAGCATTTT. Translation gives CASSLGTGAEPQHF.

The chain links TRBV13 to TRBJ2-7; perhaps TRBD2 as D (6 bases). Germline CDR1 reads PRHDT; CDR2 reads FYEKMQ (reference sequence). Trimming removed 4 bases from V and 6 bases from J, with 10 bases in between. The CDR3 contains 12 residues. The DNA of the CDR3 is TGTGCCAGCAGCTGGGGAGGAGGCGAGCAGTACTTC. It specifies CASSWGGGEQYF.

This clone was seen just once. J is TRBJ2-1 and V is TRBV27; the D gene is possibly TRBD1 (5 bases). There are 14 residues in the CDR3. The V gene's germline CDR1 is MNHEY and CDR2 SMNVEV (reference sequence). V was cut by 2 bases and J by 9 bases, with 14 bases left in between. The CDR3 region is CASSLGAPLSEQFF. The CDR3 nucleotides read TGTGCCAGCAGTTTAGGGGCCCCACTGAGTGAGCAGTTCTTC.

This chain connects TRBV14 to TRBJ2-2, with 8 bases lining up with TRBD2. The germline V gene has CDR1 SGHDN and CDR2 FVKESK. Trimming took 4 bases from V and 2 from J; bases not matched to a gene: 6. The CDR3 is 16 residues long. The CDR3 sequence: CASSRGTSANTGELFF. The CDR3 nucleotides read TGTGCCAGCAGCCGAGGGACTAGTGCTAACACCGGGGAGCTGTTTTTT.

V is TRBV6-5 and J is TRBJ1-1; unclear D gene. The V gene's germline CDR1 is MNHEY and CDR2 SVGAGI. The length of the CDR3 is 14 residues. V shed 0 bases and J shed 2 bases, with 7 bases lying between them. This CDR3 reads CASSYSGLNTEAFF. Written as DNA, the CDR3 is TGTGCCAGCAGTTACTCGGGGTTAAACACTGAAGCTTTCTTT.

The chain couples TRBV9 to TRBJ2-5; D is ambiguous. Trimming shortened V by 3 bases and J by 7 bases, and 10 bases separated the two germline ends. The CDR3 sequence is 12 residues long. Germline-derived CDR1 and CDR2 are SGDLS and YYNGEE. The CDR3: CASSGAPGTQYF. CDR3 bases: TGTGCCAGCAGCGGTGCCCCCGGGACCCAGTACTTC. Full variable domain (outside the CDR3, taken from reference TRBV9 and TRBJ2-5): DSGVTQTPKHLITATGQRVTLRCSPRSGDLSVYWYQQSLDQGLQFLIQYYNGEERAKGNILERFSAQQFPDLHSELNLSSLELGDSALYFCASSGAPGTQYFGPGTRLLVL.

The table lists this clone with a count of one. The CDR3 DNA follows: TGTGCCAGCACCCCTCCTTCGGGGGTTGGCTACACCTTC. Residues: CASTPPSGVGYTF. The V gene is TRBV6-6, the J gene TRBJ1-2; possibly TRBD1 for D (5 bases). Germline V lookup: CDR1 MNHNY, CDR2 SVGAGI (reference sequence). The CDR3 has 13 residues. Trimming cost V 7 bases and J 7 bases, with 16 bases left between them.

V is TRBV7-9 and J is TRBJ1-5, with a tentative D call TRBD1 (5 bases). V shed 5 bases and J shed 1 base, with 18 bases lying between them. The germline CDR1 and CDR2 sequences are SEHNR and FQNEAQ (reference sequence). The CDR3 covers 17 residues. The CDR3 region has the DNA TGTGCCAGCAGCCAAGGGTCCAGTGCAGGGAGCAATCAGCCCCAGCATTTT. Its translation is CASSQGSSAGSNQPQHF.

The chain joins TRBV5-1 to TRBJ1-5; TRBD1 matches 7 bases. J lost 4 bases, V lost 0 bases, and 1 base had no gene match. The CDR3 length is 14 residues. CDR1 and CDR2 (germline): SGHRS, YFSETQ. In DNA, the CDR3 is TGCGCCAGCAGCTTGGGGGGACAGAATCAGCCCCAGCATTTT. The encoded protein is CASSLGGQNQPQHF.

V and J are TRBV7-5 and TRBJ1-2. TRBV7-5 is annotated as a pseudogene. The length of the CDR3 is 14 residues. The CDR3 bases are TGTGCCAGAAGCGAGGAGGAGGCTAACTATGGCTACACCTTC. This codes for CARSEEEANYGYTF.

The V call is TRBV27, the J call TRBJ1-1; 7 bases are shared with TRBD1. The CDR3 spans 14 residues. Germline assignment: CDR1 MNHEY and CDR2 SMNVEV (reference sequence). Trimming at V came to 2 bases and at J to 8 bases, leaving 8 bases not matched to a gene. CDR3 DNA sequence: TGTGCCAGCAGTTTACGGGGGGACAGTGAAGAAGCTTTCTTT. Protein: CASSLRGDSEEAFF.

This chain links TRBV27 with TRBJ1-2; a possible D gene is TRBD1 (5 bases). The CDR3 runs 14 residues. CDR1 is MNHEY, CDR2 SMNVEV, per germline (reference sequence). Trimming pared 5 bases from V and 6 bases from J, leaving 16 bases between. The CDR3 DNA reads as TGTGCCAGCAGTCCCCGGACATCCCCCGATGGCTACACCTTC. Translation: CASSPRTSPDGYTF.

V is TRBV4-3 and J is TRBJ2-7; D not resolved. Trimming shortened V by 0 bases and J by 1 base, and 13 bases separated the two germline ends. Germline CDR1 reads LGHNA; CDR2 reads YSLEER. This CDR3 has 16 residues. The CDR3: CASSQDFMAGSYEQYF. In DNA, the CDR3 is TGCGCCAGCAGCCAAGATTTTATGGCAGGATCCTACGAGCAGTACTTC.

V usage is TRBV19 and J usage is TRBJ2-5; D is possibly TRBD2 (5 bases). Germline CDR1 LNHDA, CDR2 SQIVND (reference sequence). Trimming pared 4 bases from V and 5 bases from J, leaving 8 bases between. The CDR3 extends over 12 amino acids. The chain's CDR3 is CASSTRGETQYF. CDR3 sequence (DNA): TGTGCCAGTAGTACCCGCGGGGAGACCCAGTACTTC.

The chain uses TRBV19 and TRBJ2-3; 11 positions agree with TRBD2. V shed 7 bases and J 8 bases; nucleotides not matched to a gene: 8. Per the germline V gene, CDR1 is LNHDA and CDR2 is SQIVND (reference sequence). The CDR3 has 14 residues. The CDR3 here is CASKESSGGTTQYF. The CDR3 DNA reads TGTGCCAGTAAGGAGTCTAGCGGGGGGACTACGCAGTATTTT. The entire variable domain, with the rest obtained from reference TRBV19 and TRBJ2-3, is as follows: DGGITQSPKYLFRKEGQNVTLSCEQNLNHDAMYWYRQDPGQGLRLIYYSQIVNDFQKGDIAEGYSVSREKKESFPLTVTSAQKNPTAFYLCASKESSGGTTQYFGPGTRLTVL.

This clone was counted a single time. The gene calls are TRBV7-6 and TRBJ2-7; D not resolved. Per germline, CDR1 SGHVS and CDR2 FNYEAQ. The CDR3 loop spans 13 amino acids. V was trimmed by 0 bases and J by 1 base, leaving 4 bases between them. The chain's CDR3 is CASSLAQSYEQYF. The CDR3 bases are TGTGCCAGCAGCTTAGCGCAATCCTACGAGCAGTACTTC.

This sequence joins TRBV12-5 and TRBJ2-1; no firm D call. Trimming removed 6 bases at V and 9 bases at J, with 15 bases between. The length of the CDR3 is 13 residues. The germline V gene has CDR1 LGHNT and CDR2 FRNRAP. The CDR3: CASGRSGGSEQFF. The DNA for the CDR3 is TGTGCTAGTGGGCGTTCCGGCGGTAGTGAGCAGTTCTTC.

This sequence joins TRBV4-1 and TRBJ2-2, with 7 positions matching TRBD2. Per germline, CDR1 MGHRA and CDR2 YSYEKL. The CDR3 runs to 15 residues. CDR3 nucleotide sequence: TGCCCCCCCAGCCCTCTTGGGGGGGGAACCGGGGAGCTGTTTTTT. It yields the protein CPPSPLGGGTGELFF.

The V gene is TRBV5-1, the J gene TRBJ2-3; 11 positions match TRBD2. The CDR3 is 15 residues long. V trimming: 2 bases; J trimming: 5 bases; junction bases outside the gene matches: 4. CDR1 and CDR2 from the germline V gene are SGHRS and YFSETQ. Here the CDR3 reads CASSLKLAGEDTQYF. DNA for the CDR3: TGCGCCAGCAGCTTAAAACTAGCGGGGGAAGATACGCAGTATTTT.